These 12 T cell receptor beta chains originate from one sample sequenced in a study of sequential checkpoint blockade in melanoma. Treatment noted: randomized to nivolumab then ipilimumab (arm A) or the reverse (arm B). Sequencing used immunoSEQ multiplex PCR; TCRdb keeps in-frame clones, though not all of them. The sample holds about 5,100 clones, approximately 35% seen once. The sample was tumor tissue (inferred from file names), taken from a patient given nivolumab and ipilimumab in sequence. The receptors shown here come from a human donor with melanoma.

Ten or more counts support this clone. The chain uses TRBV11-3 and TRBJ1-2; possibly TRBD1 for D (5 bases). CDR1 is SGHNT, CDR2 YENEEA, per germline. V was cut by 5 bases and J by 3 bases, with 22 bases left in between. The CDR3 runs to 17 residues. The DNA for the CDR3 is TGTGCCAGCAGCGATCGGGGGACGTGGTTTGAGGACTATGGCTACACCTTC. This sequence encodes CASSDRGTWFEDYGYTF.

The V call is TRBV11-3, the J call TRBJ2-2, with 10 bases fitting TRBD1. The CDR3 runs to 19 residues. The V segment lost 4 bases and the J segment 3 bases; nucleotides outside the gene matches: 14. Germline lookup yields CDR1 SGHNT and CDR2 YENEEA. The CDR3 sequence: CASSSGRQGARRDTGELFF. The CDR3 DNA sequence: TGTGCCAGCAGCTCTGGAAGACAGGGGGCAAGAAGGGACACCGGGGAGCTGTTTTTT.

J is TRBJ2-2 and V is TRBV6-8, with 8 bases fitting TRBD1. Trimming removed 10 bases from V and 8 bases from J; junction bases left unmatched: 18. This CDR3 is 16 amino acids long. The germline V gene has CDR1 MNHGY and CDR2 SAAAGT. In nucleotides, the CDR3 is TGTGCCATCAGACAAGCCGGGACAGGCCTTAGAGGGGAGCTGTTTTTT. Protein product: CAIRQAGTGLRGELFF.

This clone is medium-sized within its sample. This chain connects TRBV6-8 to TRBJ2-6; TRBD1 matches at 9 bases. V gave up 6 bases and J gave up 7 bases; unmatched junction bases: 4. The CDR3 sequence is 14 residues long. Germline CDR1 and CDR2: MNHGY and SAAAGT. CDR3 loop: CASSQQGAANVLTF. In nucleotides, the CDR3 is TGTGCCAGCAGCCAACAGGGGGCTGCCAACGTCCTGACTTTC.

This clone was seen just once. This chain joins TRBV5-1 and TRBJ2-7; 9 bases are a match to TRBD2. The CDR3 sequence is 14 residues long. The V segment lost 5 bases and the J segment 0 bases; nucleotides outside the gene matches: 3. CDR1 and CDR2 (germline): SGHRS, YFSETQ. The CDR3 reads CASSIAGASYEQYF. DNA of the CDR3: TGCGCCAGCAGTATAGCGGGGGCCTCCTACGAGCAGTACTTC. Combining the CDR3 with reference TRBV5-1 and TRBJ2-7 gives the whole variable domain KAGVTQTPRYLIKTRGQQVTLSCSPISGHRSVSWYQQTPGQGLQFLFEYFSETQRNKGNFPGRFSGRQFSNSRSEMNVSTLELGDSALYLCASSIAGASYEQYFGPGTRLTVT.

In this sample, this clone turned up a few times. The V call is TRBV30, the J call TRBJ2-2; TRBD2 agrees at 7 bases. The ends lost 0 bases at V and 3 bases at J; junction bases unmatched: 4. CDR3 length: 15 amino acids. Germline-derived CDR1 and CDR2 are GTSNPN and SVGIG (reference sequence). This CDR3 is CAWSVWTSHTGELFF. In DNA, the CDR3 is TGTGCCTGGAGTGTCTGGACTAGTCACACCGGGGAGCTGTTTTTT.

The chain is built from TRBV18 and TRBJ2-3; the D is unclear. Looked up from germline, CDR1 is KGHSH and CDR2 is LQKENI. V was trimmed by 4 bases and J by 3 bases, leaving 11 bases between them. This CDR3 is 14 amino acids long. CDR3 coding DNA: TGTGCCAGCTCACTAGCAATAGGGACAGATACGCAGTATTTT. This encodes CASSLAIGTDTQYF.

V usage is TRBV7-1 and J usage is TRBJ2-3; 10 nucleotides agree with TRBD2. TRBV7-1 is an ORF; its function is uncertain. V was clipped by 4 bases and J by 4 bases; unmatched bases: 11. CDR3 size: 17 residues. CDR3 nucleotide sequence: TGTGCCAGCAGCTTAAGTGGAGCGGGGGGGCGACCAGATACGCAGTATTTT. Residues: CASSLSGAGGRPDTQYF.

The V and J genes are TRBV19 and TRBJ1-2; tentative D call: TRBD1 (5 bases). The germline gives CDR1 LNHDA, CDR2 SQIVND (reference sequence). The CDR3 contains 15 residues. Trimming removed 3 bases at V and 4 bases at J, with 15 bases between. Written as DNA, the CDR3 is TGTGCCAGTAGTATTACCGGGAACAGGCCCTATGGCTACACCTTC. This encodes CASSITGNRPYGYTF.

The chain uses TRBV19 and TRBJ2-7, with a tentative D call TRBD1 (6 bases). Germline V CDR1 and CDR2: LNHDA, SQIVND (reference sequence). Trimming shortened V by 1 base and J by 3 bases, and 10 bases separated the two germline ends. This CDR3 is 14 amino acids long. The CDR3 DNA reads as TGTGCCAGTAGTATAGGGGGGCGTGACTACGAGCAGTACTTC. This codes for CASSIGGRDYEQYF.

On this clone itself: The germline gene is not matched at one end of the junction; a read error may be the cause. DNA for the CDR3: TGTGCCAGCAGTCCCCGAACAGGGTATGACTACACCTTC. This translates into CASSPRTGYDYTF. The genes are TRBV6-8 and TRBJ1-2, with D possibly being TRBD1 (6 bases). This CDR3 is 13 amino acids long. Germline V gene data show CDR1 as MNHGY and CDR2 as SAAAGT.

This clone was seen more than once but under ten times. The chain employs TRBV9 and TRBJ1-5; D not certain. This CDR3 region has 14 residues. Looked up from germline, CDR1 is SGDLS and CDR2 is YYNGEE. Trimming shortened V by 6 bases and J by 1 base, and 11 bases separated the two germline ends. The CDR3 DNA follows: TGTGCCAGCAAAATAGACGGAAGCAATCAGCCCCAGCATTTT. Protein sequence: CASKIDGSNQPQHF.